These T cell receptor beta chains were read from a single sample in a study of T cell responses to AZD1222 COVID-19 vaccine. Assay: immunoSEQ multiplex PCR; the TCRdb copy retains only in-frame clones and omits some. The sample holds more than 75,000 clones; approximately 87% are singletons and the top ten take under 30%. Material: peripheral blood, obtained on day 0 of AZD1222 vaccination. The receptors come from an adult in good health. Both conserved end residues are part of each CDR3. Fields, in order: CDR3 length, J gene, D gene, clone size, V gene, CDR3 DNA, CDR3 protein. The D gene is left open where the match is weak. Clone size is stated in some rows and not others, as once, few, many or a class when expanded.

11	TRBJ2-1	TRBD1	NA	TRBV30	TGTGCCTGGAGTGAGGTGACAGGGCTGGTCTTC	CAWSEVTGLVF
14	TRBJ1-6	TRBD1	NA	TRBV2	TGTGCCAGCAGGGGTCAGGGGGTTGCGGCACCCCTCCACTTT	CASRGQGVAAPLHF
16	TRBJ2-1	TRBD1	NA	TRBV9	TGTGCCAGCAGCGCCCTGACGGGACAGGGGACAAATGAGCAGTTCTTC	CASSALTGQGTNEQFF
14	TRBJ2-3	TRBD1	NA	TRBV3-1/TRBV3-2	TGTGCCAGCAGCCATAGACAGGGGACAGATACGCAGTATTTT	CASSHRQGTDTQYF
12	TRBJ2-7	TRBD2	NA	TRBV6-2/TRBV6-3	TGTGCCAGCAGCCCCGGGGGGTCCGAGCAGTACTTC	CASSPGGSEQYF
14	TRBJ1-2	TRBD1	NA	TRBV7-2	TGTGCCAGCATGGGACAGGGGGGTAACTATGGCTACACCTTC	CASMGQGGNYGYTF
15	TRBJ2-2	NA	once	TRBV4-2	TGTGCCAGCAGCCAAGAAGCCCAGAACACCGGGGAGCTGTTTTTT	CASSQEAQNTGELFF
15	TRBJ2-2	TRBD1	NA	TRBV15	TGTGCCACCAGCAGATGGACAGGGGGCAGCGGGGAGCTGTTTTTT	CATSRWTGGSGELFF
13	TRBJ1-4	NA	once	TRBV25-1	TGTGCCAGCAGTGAGACGACCCCCGAAAAACTGTTTTTT	CASSETTPEKLFF
14	TRBJ1-3	NA	NA	TRBV25-1	TGTGCCAGCACCCTGGGAGGGACTGGAAACACCATATATTTT	CASTLGGTGNTIYF
13	TRBJ1-4	NA	NA	TRBV7-3	TGTGCCAGCAGCTTAACGTCAGGGGAAAAACTGTTTTTT	CASSLTSGEKLFF
17	TRBJ1-5	TRBD1	NA	TRBV5-5	TGTGCCAGCAGCTTGGGGGGGACCGGACAGGGGATACCGCCCCAGCATTTT	CASSLGGTGQGIPPQHF
13	TRBJ2-7	NA	NA	TRBV18	TGTGCCAGCTCACCATTGGACAGAGGAGAGCAGTACTTC	CASSPLDRGEQYF
13	TRBJ2-5	NA	NA	TRBV10-3	TGTGCTTCCGGAGGGGACACCCAAGAGACCCAGTACTTC	CASGGDTQETQYF
13	TRBJ1-1	NA	NA	TRBV19	TGTGCCAGTAGTACTCGGATTAACACTGAAGCTTTCTTT	CASSTRINTEAFF
16	TRBJ2-4	TRBD2	NA	TRBV29-1	TGCAGCGTTGAGACTAGCGGGAGCGTCGGTGGTGACATTCAGTACTTC	CSVETSGSVGGDIQYF
15	TRBJ2-2	TRBD2	NA	TRBV6-5	TGTGCCAGCACCGCTGGGGCAGCGGGGACCGGGGAGCTGTTTTTT	CASTAGAAGTGELFF
14	TRBJ2-1	NA	NA	TRBV9	TGTGCCAGCAGCCCCCACCCAGCCTACAATGAGCAGTTCTTC	CASSPHPAYNEQFF
19	TRBJ1-5	TRBD1	NA	TRBV3-1/TRBV3-2	TGTGCCAGCAGCCAAAGTGGTTGGGGGACAGGCCCTTGGAACCAGCCCCAGCATTTT	CASSQSGWGTGPWNQPQHF
13	TRBJ2-7	TRBD1	NA	TRBV10-3	TGTGCCATCACCCGGACAGGCACCTACGAGCAGTACTTC	CAITRTGTYEQYF
16	TRBJ2-1	NA	NA	TRBV24-1	TGTGCCACCAGTGATCCAGGCGCCCCATCCTACAATGAGCAGTTCTTC	CATSDPGAPSYNEQFF
14	TRBJ2-3	NA	NA	TRBV5-4	TGTGCCAGCAGCCCGGACCCCCCCACTGGTACGCAGTATTTT	CASSPDPPTGTQYF
13	TRBJ1-6	NA	NA	TRBV2	TGTGCCACAAAATCAGAGTCTAATTCACCCCTCCACTTT	CATKSESNSPLHF
16	TRBJ2-7	NA	once	TRBV18	TGTGCCAGCTCACCATCGCAGGCGGACCGGTTCTACGAGCAGTACTTC	CASSPSQADRFYEQYF
16	TRBJ1-5	TRBD1	NA	TRBV19	TGTGCCAGTAGTATAGGTCGGGACAGGTTCAATCAGCCCCAGCATTTT	CASSIGRDRFNQPQHF
11	TRBJ1-3	NA	few	TRBV5-6	TGTGCCAGCAGCCGTGGAAACACCATATATTTT	CASSRGNTIYF
14	TRBJ1-1	NA	NA	TRBV9	TGTGCCAGCAGCCCCGGGCCCATGAACACTGAAGCTTTCTTT	CASSPGPMNTEAFF
13	TRBJ2-7	NA	NA	TRBV27	TGTGCCAGCAGTTTAATGACGGGCTACGAGCAGTACTTC	CASSLMTGYEQYF
13	TRBJ2-1	NA	NA	TRBV24-1	TGTGCCACCAGTGATTTGCGGCAGGATGAGCAGTTCTTC	CATSDLRQDEQFF
14	TRBJ2-7	NA	NA	TRBV5-6	TGTGCCAGCAGCTGGAGGACAGATCCGTACGAGCAGTACTTC	CASSWRTDPYEQYF
14	TRBJ1-4	NA	NA	TRBV19	TGTGCCAGTAGTTCCCGGGGGAGGTCCGAAAAACTGTTTTTT	CASSSRGRSEKLFF
15	TRBJ2-7	NA	NA	TRBV7-9	TGTGCCACAGAAGCCGGTAGGGCGGGTTCCTACGAGCAGTACTTC	CATEAGRAGSYEQYF
16	TRBJ2-2	TRBD2	NA	TRBV9	TGTGCCAGCAGGCCTTCTGGCGGGAGGGACACCGGGGAGCTGTTTTTT	CASRPSGGRDTGELFF
17	TRBJ2-7	NA	NA	TRBV7-2	TGTGCCAGCAGGACTAGTATCAGTTCCGCAGAATCCTACGAGCAGTACTTC	CASRTSISSAESYEQYF
16	TRBJ1-2	NA	NA	TRBV6-2/TRBV6-3	TGTGCCAGCAGTCAACGAGGGGACCCCCGTGACTATGGCTACACCTTC	CASSQRGDPRDYGYTF
16	TRBJ2-7	NA	NA	TRBV15	TGTGCCACCAGCATCAGGGGGGGGTCTGCGGGGTACGAGCAGTACTTC	CATSIRGGSAGYEQYF
15	TRBJ1-1	NA	NA	TRBV6-5	TGTGCCAGCAGTTACAGCGGACATACGAACACTGAAGCTTTCTTT	CASSYSGHTNTEAFF
16	TRBJ2-2	NA	NA	TRBV27	TGTGCCAGCAGTGGGGGGCAGGGGTTTTACACCGGGGAGCTGTTTTTT	CASSGGQGFYTGELFF
16	TRBJ2-2	NA	once	TRBV9	TGTGCCAGCAGCCCTCGGACTCACACGAACACCGGGGAGCTGTTTTTT	CASSPRTHTNTGELFF
12	TRBJ2-7	TRBD2	once	TRBV27	TGTGCCACCGGGACTAGCGTAGGGGAGCAGTACTTC	CATGTSVGEQYF